The clone carrying this T cell receptor (beta chain) was seen a few times. Its antigen is undetermined. The sample belongs to a study of cytomegalovirus exposure and HLA in healthy donors. The overall study: Roughly 180 million T cells yielded 100 million or so unique TCR beta sequences in earlier analysis.

Primers: 60 Vbeta forward and 13 Jbeta reverse. The table came from immunoSEQ multiplex PCR; TCRdb's copy has only in-frame clones and leaves some out. This sample has tens of thousands of clones, with about two thirds found just once. Overall study findings and caveats: Reported findings show TCR beta sequences accurately forecast HLA-A and HLA-B alleles in most subjects. Across all donors, roughly uniform sequencing depth was an assumption of the presence/absence analyses. Certain sequence variants were highly shared and formed a cluster, and this cluster was likely a sequencing artifact.

This CDR3 is built from 13 residues. V lost 1 base, J lost 7 bases, and 8 bases lay in between. Germline V gene sequence: CDR1 SNHLY, CDR2 FYNNEI. This TCR derives from a man in his sixties in good health and CMV-seronegative. Source material: PBMCs. V and J are TRBV2 and TRBJ2-1; D might be TRBD2 (6 bases). The CDR3 sequence: CASSEGAGNEQFF. CDR3 DNA: TGTGCCAGCAGTGAAGGTGCGGGAAATGAGCAGTTCTTC.